This paragraph reports one TCR beta chain. Its antigen is not identified. These data belong to a study of blood T cells in healthy people across ages. Together with a sample-barcoded 5' primer, a J-beta primer mix was included in a second PCR lasting about 6 to 11 cycles. A minimum of 2.5 million CDR3-containing paired-end reads was obtained for each sample. In TCRdb, the 5' RACE reads were re-called with MiXCR into one record per CDR3 protein. The sample has 700,000 or so distinct CDR3 sequences, approximately 22% seen once. Findings and caveats of the study: The long-lived group displayed more naive CD4+ cells, plus higher diversity, than the aged donors did.

Per-sample yields of isolated PBMCs were at least 6 million. Per sample, extraction of total RNA gave at least 5.5 micrograms in every case. This sequence originates from a man between 70 and 80 years old in good health. Sequenced input: blood.

CDR3 in DNA: TGCAGTGCTAGAGATCATGGGACAGGGGGGTTCTACAATGAGCAGTTCTTC. Translation gives CSARDHGTGGFYNEQFF. The chain uses TRBV20-1 and TRBJ2-1; 11 positions agree with TRBD1. The junction had 7 bases not matched to a gene; V was cut back by 0 bases and J by 3 bases. Germline CDR1 reads DFQATT; CDR2 reads SNEGSKA (reference sequence). The CDR3 totals 17 residues.